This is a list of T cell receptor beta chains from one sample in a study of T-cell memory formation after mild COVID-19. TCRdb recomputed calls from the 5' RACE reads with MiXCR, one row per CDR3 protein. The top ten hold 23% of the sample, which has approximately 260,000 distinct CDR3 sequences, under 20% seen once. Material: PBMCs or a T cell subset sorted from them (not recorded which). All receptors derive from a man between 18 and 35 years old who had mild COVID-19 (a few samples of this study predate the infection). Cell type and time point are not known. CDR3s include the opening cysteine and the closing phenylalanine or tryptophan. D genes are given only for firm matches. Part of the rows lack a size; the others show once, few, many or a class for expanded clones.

DNA: TGTGCCAGCATGGTTGGGCATACTAGCTCCTACAATGAGCAGTTCTTC; CDR3: CASMVGHTSSYNEQFF; D: NA; V: TRBV2; size: few; J: TRBJ2-1
DNA: TGTGCCAGCAGTTTCACTAGTGTGGATACGCAGTATTTT; CDR3: CASSFTSVDTQYF; D: NA; V: TRBV27; size: NA; J: TRBJ2-3
DNA: TGCGCCAGCAGCCAAGATCGAGGAGCTAGCGGTAGCACAGATACGCAGTATTTT; CDR3: CASSQDRGASGSTDTQYF; D: TRBD2; V: TRBV4-3; size: once; J: TRBJ2-3
DNA: TGTGCCAGCAGCCCCCAGGAAGGGTACACCATATATTTT; CDR3: CASSPQEGYTIYF; D: NA; V: TRBV7-9; size: NA; J: TRBJ1-3
DNA: TGTGCCACCAGTAGTAGGGTCCAAAAAAACATTCAGTACTTC; CDR3: CATSSRVQKNIQYF; D: NA; V: TRBV24-1; size: NA; J: TRBJ2-4
DNA: TGCGCCAGCAGCCAGTCATGGGGGGCGGCTGAAGCTTTCTTT; CDR3: CASSQSWGAAEAFF; D: NA; V: TRBV4-1; size: few; J: TRBJ1-1
DNA: TGTGCCAGCAGTCCAGACCCCGGGAGCTACACCTTC; CDR3: CASSPDPGSYTF; D: NA; V: TRBV12-3/TRBV12-4; size: few; J: TRBJ1-2
DNA: TGTGCCAGCAGCAACGGAACAGGGGACAGAATTAATGAAAAACTGTTTTTT; CDR3: CASSNGTGDRINEKLFF; D: NA; V: TRBV21-1; size: NA; J: TRBJ1-4
DNA: TGCGCCAGCAGCCAAGAAAAGACAGCTTACGAGCAGTACTTC; CDR3: CASSQEKTAYEQYF; D: NA; V: TRBV4-3; size: few; J: TRBJ2-7
DNA: TGCGCCAGCTATGAGGACTCCCATGGCTACACCTTC; CDR3: CASYEDSHGYTF; D: NA; V: TRBV5-1; size: few; J: TRBJ1-2
DNA: TGTGCCAGCTCCGAGAGCAAGGGTTTGTCCTACGAGCAGTACTTC; CDR3: CASSESKGLSYEQYF; D: NA; V: TRBV18; size: NA; J: TRBJ2-7